The source of this T cell receptor (beta chain) is a study of T-cell memory formation after mild COVID-19. Study findings and constraints: The study found contracting CD4+ clones mainly in CM and EM and contracting CD8+ clones in EMRA.

TCRdb reprocessed the 5' RACE reads via MiXCR and lists one record per CDR3 protein. The top ten clones hold approximately 2.4% of a sample with over 120,000 distinct CDR3 sequences, 15% to 20% of them seen once. Regarding this clonotype: Its antigen is not identified.

V was pared by 7 bases and J by 2 bases, with 13 bases between. The length of the CDR3 is 14 residues. The sequencing sample was made of PBMCs or a T cell subset sorted from them (not recorded which). J is TRBJ2-3 and V is TRBV12-3 or TRBV12-4; maybe TRBD1 (6 bases). This receptor was obtained from an adult woman who had mild COVID-19 (a few samples of this study predate the infection). Cell type and time point are not known. The CDR3 sequence is CASTSGTYTDTQYF. CDR3 coding DNA: TGTGCCAGCACCTCCGGGACATACACAGATACGCAGTATTTT.